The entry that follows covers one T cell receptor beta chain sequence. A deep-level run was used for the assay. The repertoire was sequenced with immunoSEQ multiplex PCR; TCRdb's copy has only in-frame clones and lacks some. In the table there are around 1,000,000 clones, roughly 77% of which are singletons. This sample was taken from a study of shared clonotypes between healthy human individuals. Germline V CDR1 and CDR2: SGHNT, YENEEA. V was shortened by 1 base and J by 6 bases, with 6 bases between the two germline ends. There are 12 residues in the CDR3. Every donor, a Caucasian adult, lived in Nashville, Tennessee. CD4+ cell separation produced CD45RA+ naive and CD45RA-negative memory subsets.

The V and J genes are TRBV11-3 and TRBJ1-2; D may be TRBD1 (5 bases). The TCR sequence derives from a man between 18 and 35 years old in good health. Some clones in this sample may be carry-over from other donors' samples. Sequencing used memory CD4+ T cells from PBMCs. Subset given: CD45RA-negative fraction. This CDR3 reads CASSLGGDGYTF. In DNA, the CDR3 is TGTGCCAGCAGCTTAGGAGGGGATGGCTACACCTTC.